Below are 5 T cell receptor beta chains sequenced from a single sample in a study of blood T cell repertoires in COVID-19. Libraries were prepared by immunoSEQ multiplex PCR; TCRdb keeps only in-frame clonotypes and omits some of them. The sample shows about 200,000 clones, 70% to 85% of them seen only once. Specimen: PBMCs or T cells enriched from blood (not recorded which). The receptors originated from a woman aged 55-70 years with acute COVID-19.

The chain links TRBV12-5 to TRBJ1-1, with a possible D match to TRBD1 (6 bases). V was shortened by 0 bases and J by 11 bases, with 13 bases between the two germline ends. Per the germline V gene, CDR1 is LGHNT and CDR2 is FRNRAP. This CDR3 region has 13 residues. The CDR3 DNA reads as TGTGCTAGTGGTTTGGTAGGGGGGGCGCCGGCTTTCTTT. It encodes CASGLVGGAPAFF. Full variable domain (missing parts from reference TRBV12-5 and TRBJ1-1): DARVTQTPRHKVTEMGQEVTMRCQPILGHNTVFWYRQTMMQGLELLAYFRNRAPLDDSGMPKDRFSAEMPDATLATLKIQPSEPRDSAVYFCASGLVGGAPAFFGQGTRLTVV.

This chain joins TRBV20-1 and TRBJ2-7; 7 bases map to TRBD1. This CDR3 has 11 residues. The V gene's germline CDR1 is DFQATT and CDR2 SNEGSKA (reference sequence). Trimming removed 6 bases from V and 4 bases from J; junction bases left unmatched: 3. CDR3 protein: CSAMTGYEQYV. The CDR3 DNA follows: TGCAGTGCAATGACAGGGTACGAGCAGTACGTC.

This chain connects TRBV9 to TRBJ2-1; TRBD2 matches 9 bases. Germline loops: CDR1 SGDLS, CDR2 YYNGEE. The CDR3 length is 16 residues. V lost 4 bases to trimming and J lost 0 bases; unmatched junction nucleotides: 5. The CDR3 DNA follows: TGTGCCAGCAGCCATAGCGGGGGACTCTCCTACAATGAGCAGTTCTTC. Its protein is CASSHSGGLSYNEQFF.

This chain connects TRBV4-3 to TRBJ1-3, with TRBD1 as a possible D gene (5 bases). V was clipped by 2 bases and J by 2 bases, with 10 bases between them. This CDR3 has 15 amino acids. Germline lookup yields CDR1 LGHNA and CDR2 YSLEER. The CDR3 here is CASSQTARAGNTIYF. The CDR3 bases are TGCGCCAGCAGCCAAACCGCCAGGGCTGGAAACACCATATATTTT.

The V gene is TRBV4-3, the J gene TRBJ2-3; D may be TRBD2 (6 bases). The CDR3 is 15 residues long. Germline CDR1 LGHNA, CDR2 YSLEER. V was trimmed by 4 bases and J by 2 bases, leaving 13 bases between them. The CDR3 DNA follows: TGCGCCAGCAGCCCCTTGTGCGGGGTCACAGATACGCAGTATTTT. Translating gives CASSPLCGVTDTQYF.